These 29 T cell receptor beta chains were all obtained from the same sample, sequenced in a study of Ad26.COV2.S vaccination and SARS-CoV-2 variants. The sample's treatment: roughly 19 received Ad26.COV2.S at low or high dose, single or two shots; several received placebo; per-sample allocation not given. The samples date from day 63 after the first vaccine or placebo injection. Method: immunoSEQ multiplex PCR; TCRdb's copy keeps in-frame clones and lacks some. The sample consists of about 370,000 clones, 75% to 90% of them appearing once. Sequencing used peripheral blood, obtained in a trial of Ad26.COV2.S vaccine versus placebo. These receptors all come from a person aged 18 to 59 who received the Ad26.COV2.S COVID-19 vaccine or a placebo.

The CDR3 DNA sequence: TGTGCCAGCTTACGGACTAGCGACAATGAGCAGTTCTTC. It codes for CASLRTSDNEQFF. The chain uses TRBV18 and TRBJ2-1; 9 nucleotides line up with TRBD2. Germline V gene data show CDR1 as KGHSH and CDR2 as LQKENI. Losses at the gene ends were 7 bases for V and 5 bases for J; bases not matched to a gene: 3. The CDR3 loop spans 13 amino acids.

V and J are TRBV27 and TRBJ2-3; tentative D call: TRBD1 (6 bases). This CDR3 has 19 amino acids. Germline V lookup: CDR1 MNHEY, CDR2 SMNVEV (reference sequence). V lost 4 bases to trimming and J lost 4 bases, with 27 bases between them. This chain's CDR3 is CASSSPQTGPLYVSDTQYF. The CDR3 DNA is TGTGCCAGCAGTTCCCCCCAAACAGGGCCCTTGTATGTCTCAGATACGCAGTATTTT.

The chain couples TRBV5-4 to TRBJ1-3, with no clear D. The CDR3 runs 15 residues. Germline CDR1 and CDR2: SGHNT and YYREEE (reference sequence). V dropped 0 bases and J dropped 1 base, with 8 bases sitting between them. The CDR3 here is CASSLDPDSGNTIYF. The CDR3 nucleotides are TGTGCCAGCAGCTTGGATCCTGATTCTGGAAACACCATATATTTT.

The chain couples TRBV27 to TRBJ1-5, with D tentatively TRBD1 (5 bases). This CDR3 has 13 amino acids. Germline lookup yields CDR1 MNHEY and CDR2 SMNVEV (reference sequence). The V end lost 2 bases, the J end lost 5 bases, and 7 bases lay between the germline ends. CDR3 protein: CASSLQGDQPQHF. In DNA form, the CDR3 reads TGTGCCAGCAGTTTACAGGGCGATCAGCCCCAGCATTTT.

This clone was seen once. J is TRBJ2-3 and V is TRBV3-1 (or the pseudogene TRBV3-2); a possible D gene is TRBD2 (6 bases). V was clipped by 0 bases and J by 6 bases, with 31 bases between them. CDR3 size: 21 residues. CDR1 LGHDT and CDR2 YNNKEL come from the germline V gene (reference sequence). The CDR3 DNA is TGTGCCAGCAGCCAAGATTGGCCTTTTTCAGGCCCGGGAGAAACTAAGGATACGCAGTATTTT. Its protein is CASSQDWPFSGPGETKDTQYF.

V gene TRBV2 combines with J gene TRBJ2-7, with D unresolved. The CDR3 is 11 residues long. Germline CDR1 reads SNHLY; CDR2 reads FYNNEI. Between the trimmed V and J ends, which lost 5 bases and 7 bases, there was a span of 9 bases. The CDR3 coding sequence is TGTGCCAGCAGTACATACGAGGAGCAGTACTTC. Protein sequence: CASSTYEEQYF.

The chain uses TRBV2 and TRBJ1-4; D is undetermined. Trimming removed 6 bases at V and 7 bases at J, with 9 bases between. The CDR3 consists of 12 residues. Germline V CDR1 and CDR2: SNHLY, FYNNEI. CDR3 DNA sequence: TGTGCCAGCAGCGGGAGTCCTGAAAAACTGTTTTTT. This translates into CASSGSPEKLFF.

The J gene is TRBJ2-1, the V gene TRBV7-2, with D maybe TRBD1 (6 bases). Germline CDR1 is SGHTA and CDR2 is FQGNSA. The length of the CDR3 is 17 residues. With 1 base removed from V and 6 bases from J, the gap between germline ends came to 19 bases. CDR3: CASSLEPQGSLANEQFF. In DNA form, the CDR3 reads TGTGCCAGCAGCTTAGAACCTCAGGGGTCTTTAGCCAATGAGCAGTTCTTC.

This clone was counted only a few times. The J gene is TRBJ1-5, the V gene TRBV18; D possibly corresponds to TRBD1 (6 bases). The CDR3 is 12 amino acids. Germline V gives CDR1 KGHSH, CDR2 LQKENI. Trimming shortened V by 6 bases and J by 8 bases, and 11 bases separated the two germline ends. CDR3 protein: CASSRRGEPQHF. The CDR3 nucleotides are TGTGCCAGCTCGCGAAGGGGGGAGCCCCAGCATTTT.

The chain is built from TRBV30 and TRBJ1-4, with D unclear. This CDR3 spans 15 amino acids. V was trimmed by 3 bases and J by 0 bases, leaving 11 bases between them. Germline V CDR1 and CDR2: GTSNPN, SVGIG (reference sequence). The CDR3 loop reads CAWRGHLATNEKLFF. CDR3 nucleotides: TGTGCCTGGAGGGGCCACCTTGCAACTAATGAAAAACTGTTTTTT.

CDR3 in DNA: TGTGCCAGCAGCTTGGAACAGATTAACTATGGCTACACCTTC. This encodes CASSLEQINYGYTF. The genes are TRBV5-6 and TRBJ1-2; no definite D call. Deletions cut 0 bases from V and 1 base from J, with 7 bases between. CDR3 length equals 14 residues. Germline values: CDR1 SGHDT, CDR2 YYEEEE.

CDR3 DNA: TGTGCCAGCAGCTTAGCGGGGACAGTAGGAGAAAAACTGTTTTTT. Translated: CASSLAGTVGEKLFF. The V gene is TRBV7-8, the J gene TRBJ1-4; 7 bases match TRBD1. CDR1 SGHVS and CDR2 FQNEAQ come from the germline V gene. V lost 0 bases and J lost 8; bases outside the gene matches: 6. The CDR3 extends over 15 amino acids.

The chain uses TRBV7-9 and TRBJ2-1; 10 nucleotides match TRBD1. V lost 10 bases and J lost 7; bases outside the gene matches: 10. Germline V gene data show CDR1 as SEHNR and CDR2 as FQNEAQ (reference sequence). The CDR3 loop spans 14 amino acids. The CDR3, as DNA: TGTGCCAACAACCAGGGACAGGGGATAAATGAGCAGTTCTTC. It specifies CANNQGQGINEQFF.

This clone was seen a single time. This rearrangement joins TRBV7-9 to TRBJ2-5; D not certain. Germline V gene lookup returns CDR1 SEHNR and CDR2 FQNEAQ (reference sequence). The CDR3 loop spans 15 amino acids. Trimming removed 1 base from V and 7 bases from J, with 16 bases in between. The DNA for the CDR3 is TGTGCCAGCAGCTTAGAGATAAACGGCCTAGTGACCCAGTACTTC. This encodes CASSLEINGLVTQYF.

The J gene is TRBJ2-5, the V gene TRBV6-5; 10 bases map to TRBD1. There are 16 residues in the CDR3. CDR1 is MNHEY and CDR2 is SVGAGI in the germline V gene. With 0 bases clipped from V and 5 bases from J, the junction kept 6 bases outside the gene matches. The CDR3 here is CASSYSRGTGVETQYF. CDR3 sequence (DNA): TGTGCCAGCAGTTACTCGAGAGGGACAGGGGTGGAGACCCAGTACTTC.

The rearrangement joins TRBV24-1 to TRBJ2-3; 11 bases map to TRBD1. Germline values: CDR1 KGHDR, CDR2 SFDVKD. The CDR3 is 16 residues long. V gave up 4 bases and J gave up 3 bases; unmatched junction bases: 5. This chain's CDR3 is CATSDRTGGETDTQYF. In nucleotides, the CDR3 is TGTGCCACCAGTGACAGGACAGGGGGCGAGACAGATACGCAGTATTTT.

The V and J genes are TRBV4-1 and TRBJ2-5; 10 bases match TRBD2. The J segment lost 4 bases and the V segment lost 1 base, leaving 15 bases of the junction unmatched. The germline CDR1 and CDR2 sequences are MGHRA and YSYEKL. The length of the CDR3 is 19 residues. The CDR3 DNA follows: TGCGCCAGCAGCCAAGCCCGACTTTTTAGCGGGGGGCTAGGAGAGACCCAGTACTTC. Protein sequence: CASSQARLFSGGLGETQYF.

The chain recombines TRBV7-2 with TRBJ2-7, with a possible D match to TRBD1 (5 bases). Germline CDR1 reads SGHTA; CDR2 reads FQGNSA. Trimming pared 3 bases from V and 3 bases from J, leaving 6 bases between. The CDR3 runs 12 residues. CDR3 amino acids: CASSLDIYEQYF. CDR3 bases: TGTGCCAGCAGCTTGGACATCTACGAGCAGTACTTC.

This sequence joins TRBV23-1 and TRBJ1-4; no definite D call. TRBV23-1 is identified as an open reading frame with a role that is uncertain. The CDR3 is 13 amino acids. Trimming removed 6 bases from V and 7 bases from J, with 12 bases in between. CDR3 bases: TGCGCCAGCAGGACGTGTGGAGGTGAAAAACTGTTTTTT. Its translation: CASRTCGGEKLFF.

This rearrangement joins TRBV10-3 to TRBJ1-1, with D possibly TRBD1 on 5 matching bases. V shed 0 bases and J shed 1 base, with 12 bases lying between them. The CDR3 length is 16 residues. Per the germline V gene, CDR1 is ENHRY and CDR2 is SYGVKD. Written as DNA, the CDR3 is TGTGCCATCAGTGAGTCGGGGGGGGGAAAGAACACTGAAGCTTTCTTT. Protein product: CAISESGGGKNTEAFF.

The chain is built from TRBV6-5 and TRBJ1-6; weak D call: TRBD1 (6 bases). The CDR3 loop spans 14 amino acids. Trimming removed 6 bases at V and 7 bases at J, with 13 bases between. Germline values: CDR1 MNHEY, CDR2 SVGAGI. For the CDR3, the DNA is TGTGCCAGCAGAGGGGGGACCGAAAATTCACCCCTCCACTTT. Its protein is CASRGGTENSPLHF.

Turning to this clone: The same CDR3 also results from other DNA sequences found in this sample. The chain uses TRBV5-1 and TRBJ1-4, with 7 bases aligning to TRBD1. The CDR3 consists of 14 residues. After removal of 2 bases from V and 6 bases from J, the junction contained 4 bases not matched to a gene. The germline gives CDR1 SGHRS, CDR2 YFSETQ. The CDR3 DNA follows: TGCGCCAGCAGCTTACAGGGGATGGATGAAAAACTGTTTTTT. Its translation: CASSLQGMDEKLFF. Based on the CDR3 plus reference TRBV5-1 and TRBJ1-4, the full variable domain is KAGVTQTPRYLIKTRGQQVTLSCSPISGHRSVSWYQQTPGQGLQFLFEYFSETQRNKGNFPGRFSGRQFSNSRSEMNVSTLELGDSALYLCASSLQGMDEKLFFGSGTQLSVL.

The count of this clone is one. The chain couples TRBV4-1 to TRBJ1-1; D is uncertain. V lost 3 bases and J 0 bases, leaving 11 bases between the germline ends. Germline CDR1 is MGHRA and CDR2 is YSYEKL. CDR3 length equals 15 residues. CDR3 DNA sequence: TGCGCCAGCAGCCAGGGTTATCTATTGAACACTGAAGCTTTCTTT. It codes for CASSQGYLLNTEAFF.

This clone came up once. The chain couples TRBV15 to TRBJ2-7; 7 bases fit TRBD2. The germline gives CDR1 LNHNV, CDR2 YYDKDF (reference sequence). The junction had 2 bases not matched to a gene; V was cut back by 1 base and J by 2 bases. This CDR3 region has 14 residues. The CDR3 DNA reads as TGTGCCACCAGCAGAGCTAGCGGCGCCTACGAGCAGTACTTC. Protein: CATSRASGAYEQYF.

The chain uses TRBV5-1 and TRBJ2-1; D gene ambiguous. The V end was cut by 4 bases, the J end by 6 bases, with 14 bases between. The length of the CDR3 is 14 residues. Germline V gene sequence: CDR1 SGHRS, CDR2 YFSETQ. The CDR3, as DNA: TGCGCCAGCAGCCCGGGTGACACAACCAATGAGCAGTTCTTC. This encodes CASSPGDTTNEQFF.

The genes are TRBV6-1 and TRBJ2-7; D not resolved. The germline gives CDR1 MNHNS, CDR2 SASEGT. CDR3 size: 16 residues. Trimming stripped 2 bases from V and 5 bases from J, with 19 bases between. The CDR3 reads CASSENLGPQADEQYF. The DNA of the CDR3 is TGTGCCAGCAGTGAAAACCTCGGACCTCAAGCAGACGAGCAGTACTTC.

The chain links TRBV5-8 to TRBJ1-6; no clear D. The CDR3 runs to 14 residues. CDR1 is SGHTS, CDR2 YDEGEE, per germline. V was clipped by 3 bases and J by 6 bases, with 10 bases between them. CDR3 amino acids: CASSSQWGNSPLHF. CDR3 in DNA: TGTGCCAGCAGCTCCCAATGGGGTAATTCACCCCTCCACTTT. The full variable domain, completed using reference TRBV5-8 and TRBJ1-6, is EAGVTQSPTHLIKTRGQQATLRCSPISGHTSVYWYQQALGLGLQFLLWYDEGEERNRGNFPPRFSGRQFPNYSSELNVNALELEDSALYLCASSSQWGNSPLHFGNGTRLTVT.

The gene calls are TRBV10-3 and TRBJ2-2; TRBD2 agrees at 10 bases. CDR3 length equals 17 residues. Per germline, CDR1 ENHRY and CDR2 SYGVKD. V was clipped by 3 bases and J by 4 bases; unmatched bases: 8. CDR3 bases: TGTGCCATCAGTGAATCGGCTAGCGGGGGACTCACCGGGGAGCTGTTTTTT. Translating it yields CAISESASGGLTGELFF.

The rearrangement links TRBV5-1 to TRBJ1-6; tentatively, D is TRBD1 (6 bases). Germline CDR1 and CDR2: SGHRS and YFSETQ. The CDR3 extends over 12 amino acids. Trimming shortened V by 8 bases and J by 11 bases, and 14 bases separated the two germline ends. In DNA form, the CDR3 reads TGCGCCAGTCCGCCCGGGGGCGCACCCCTCCACTTT. Its protein is CASPPGGAPLHF.